Listed below are T cell receptor beta chains from one sample, sequenced in a study of tumor-infiltrating lymphocytes in localized non-small cell lung cancer. The repertoire was sequenced with immunoSEQ multiplex PCR; TCRdb's copy has only in-frame clones and lacks some. This sample has about 24,000 clones, with roughly 64% found just once. The sequenced sample consisted of lung tumor tissue. These receptors all come from a human donor with non-small cell lung cancer. Both conserved end residues are part of each CDR3. A D gene is named only where the DNA matches it firmly. Expanded clones are given a class, and other clones once, few, many or no size at all.

D gene,V gene,J gene,clone size,CDR3 DNA,CDR3 protein
-,TRBV9,TRBJ1-1,-,TGTGCCAGCAGCTCACGACATCTAGGGTCGAACACTGAAGCTTTCTTT,CASSSRHLGSNTEAFF
-,TRBV7-2,TRBJ2-3,few,TGTGCCAGCAGGCCTAGGACAGCTGCCTTAACAGATACGCAGTATTTT,CASRPRTAALTDTQYF
TRBD1,TRBV5-5,TRBJ2-7,once,TGTGCCTGCTCAGGGACAGGGGGAGACGAGCAGTACTTC,CACSGTGGDEQYF
TRBD1,TRBV5-1,TRBJ1-3,-,TGCGCCAGCAGCGAAGCAGGGGGCGAGATCAACACCATATATTTT,CASSEAGGEINTIYF
-,TRBV7-9,TRBJ1-5,-,TGTGCCAGCAGCTTGACAGTTGGGGATGGTCAGCCCCAGCATTTT,CASSLTVGDGQPQHF
-,TRBV10-1,TRBJ1-1,few,TGCGCCAGCATAGAGGAGATGAACACTGAAGCTTTCTTT,CASIEEMNTEAFF
-,TRBV28,TRBJ1-5,-,TGTGCCAGCAGTTTTCTAGCCGCAACATATAGCAATCAGCCCCAGCATTTT,CASSFLAATYSNQPQHF
TRBD1,TRBV7-2,TRBJ1-3,-,TGTGCCAGCAGCCAACAGGGGGCGAAAGGAAACACCATATATTTT,CASSQQGAKGNTIYF
TRBD2,TRBV29-1,TRBJ2-1,few,TGCAGCGTCGAGGGGACTAGCGGGAGCTACAATGAGCAGTTCTTC,CSVEGTSGSYNEQFF
TRBD1,TRBV2,TRBJ2-7,-,TGTGCCAGCAGACACGGGACAGGGATCCCCTACGAGCAGTACTTC,CASRHGTGIPYEQYF
TRBD1,TRBV5-1,TRBJ2-7,-,TGCGCCAGCAGCCAGAGGGGACAGGGGGCGGACGAGCAGTACTTC,CASSQRGQGADEQYF
-,TRBV5-1,TRBJ2-7,-,TGCGCCAGCAGCTTTGCGGAAGGAGGCTACGAGCAGTACTTC,CASSFAEGGYEQYF
-,TRBV5-1,TRBJ1-1,-,TGCGCCAGCAGCCCCCGTGAAGGGCTGAACACTGAAGCTTTCTTT,CASSPREGLNTEAFF